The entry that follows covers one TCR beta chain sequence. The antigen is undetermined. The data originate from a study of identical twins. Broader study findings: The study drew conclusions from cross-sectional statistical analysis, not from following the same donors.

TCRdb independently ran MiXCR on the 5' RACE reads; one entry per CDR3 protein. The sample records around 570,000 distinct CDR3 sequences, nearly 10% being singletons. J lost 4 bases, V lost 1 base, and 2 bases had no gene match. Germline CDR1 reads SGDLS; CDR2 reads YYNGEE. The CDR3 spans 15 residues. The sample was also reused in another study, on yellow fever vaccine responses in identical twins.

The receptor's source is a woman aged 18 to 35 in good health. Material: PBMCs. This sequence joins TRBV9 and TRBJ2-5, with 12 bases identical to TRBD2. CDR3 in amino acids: CASSVTSGGIETQYF. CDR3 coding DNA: TGTGCCAGCAGCGTAACTAGCGGGGGGATAGAGACCCAGTACTTC.